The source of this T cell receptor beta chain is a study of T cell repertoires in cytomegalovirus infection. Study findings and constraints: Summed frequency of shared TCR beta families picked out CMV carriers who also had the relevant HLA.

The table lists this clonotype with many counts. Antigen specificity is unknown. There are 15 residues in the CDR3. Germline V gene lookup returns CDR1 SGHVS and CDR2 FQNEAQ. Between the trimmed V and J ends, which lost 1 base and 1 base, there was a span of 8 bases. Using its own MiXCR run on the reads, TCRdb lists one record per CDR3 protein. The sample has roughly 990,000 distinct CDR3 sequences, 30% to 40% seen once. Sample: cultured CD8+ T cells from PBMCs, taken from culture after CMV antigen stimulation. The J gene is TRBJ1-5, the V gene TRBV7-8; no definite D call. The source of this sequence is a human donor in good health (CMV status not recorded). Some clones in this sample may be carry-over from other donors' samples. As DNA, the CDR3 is TGTGCCAGCAGCTTAGAGGGCAGGAGCAATCAGCCCCAGCATTTT. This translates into CASSLEGRSNQPQHF.